This T cell receptor beta chain was sequenced in a study of control samples from healthy donors and cancer patients. The germline CDR1 and CDR2 sequences are ENHRY and SYGVKD. The V gene lost 5 bases and the J gene lost 1 base, with 5 bases spanning the gap. The CDR3 loop spans 12 amino acids. Produced via immunoSEQ multiplex PCR; TCRdb's table is partial and in-frame only. In the table there are 65,000 to 80,000 clones, under 90% of which are singletons. The receptor was derived from a woman aged 45-65 years with colorectal cancer. The gene calls are TRBV10-3 and TRBJ1-1, with a tentative D call TRBD1 (5 bases). Source material: PBMCs. For the CDR3, the DNA is TGTGCCATCAGTAGGGGGAACACTGAAGCTTTCTTT. It yields the protein CAISRGNTEAFF.